The 30 T cell receptor beta chains given below trace back to one sample, sequenced in a study of T cells in Graves' hyperthyroidism and ophthalmopathy. RNA transcripts gave rise to amplified TCR beta CDR3 regions. The TCR CDR3 first-round RT-PCR relied on the HTBI primer set. TCRdb re-called the multiplex PCR reads through MiXCR, storing one row per CDR3 protein. The data hold a few hundred thousand distinct CDR3 sequences, with 46% observed a single time. The source material was peripheral blood or thyroid tissue (not recorded which). Receptor source: an adult woman with Graves' disease, either hyperthyroidism or ophthalmopathy (not recorded which).

The chain has TRBV6-6 and TRBJ1-6, with D hard to call. This CDR3 contains 9 residues. CDR1 is MNHNY, CDR2 SVGAGI, per germline (reference sequence). V was clipped by 5 bases and J by 12 bases, with 2 bases between them. The CDR3 DNA follows: TGTGCCAGCAGTCAACCCCTCCACTTT. This sequence encodes CASSQPLHF.

This chain connects TRBV20-1 to TRBJ2-5; a possible D gene is TRBD2 (5 bases). This CDR3 is 14 amino acids long. Germline-derived CDR1 and CDR2 are DFQATT and SNEGSKA (reference sequence). With 1 base removed from V and 1 base from J, the gap between germline ends came to 10 bases. DNA for the CDR3: TGCAGTGCTAGAGTCCCGGAGGTCCAAGAGACCCAGTACTTC. Amino acids: CSARVPEVQETQYF.

A note on this clonotype: No DNA is shown, since the ends of the CDR3 on it are uncertain; the CDR3 is the one TCRdb lists. The V gene is TRBV10-3, the J gene TRBJ2-2; TRBD1, as called in the table, went unchecked against the DNA. 13 amino acids form the CDR3, both terminal residues included. Germline-derived CDR1 and CDR2 are ENHRY and SYGVKD. CDR3 in amino acids: CATRGQGTGSCFF.

With regard to this clonotype: One junction end disagrees with the germline gene, perhaps due to a read error. The rearrangement joins TRBV5-1 to TRBJ1-1, with D tentatively TRBD1 (6 bases). The CDR3 contains 14 residues. Germline CDR1 is SGHRS and CDR2 is YFSETQ. As DNA, the CDR3 is TGCGCCAGCACGGATGGACAGCCGAACGCTGAAGCTCTCTTT. It specifies CASTDGQPNAEALF. Full variable domain (rest looked up from reference TRBV5-1 and TRBJ1-1): KAGVTQTPRYLIKTRGQQVTLSCSPISGHRSVSWYQQTPGQGLQFLFEYFSETQRNKGNFPGRFSGRQFSNSRSEMNVSTLELGDSALYLCASTDGQPNAEALFGQGTRLTVV.

The J gene is TRBJ1-4, the V gene TRBV2, with TRBD1 identical over 7 bases. Trimming took 8 bases from V and 8 from J; bases not matched to a gene: 8. The CDR3 totals 13 residues. Germline V gene lookup returns CDR1 SNHLY and CDR2 FYNNEI. Here the CDR3 DNA reads TGTGCCAGCGGGGGGGACAGTGGAGAAAAACTGTTTTTT. It specifies CASGGDSGEKLFF.

This clonotype was counted once. This rearrangement joins TRBV6-1 to TRBJ1-6; 7 positions agree with TRBD1. The CDR3 extends over 15 amino acids. Germline CDR1 MNHNS, CDR2 SASEGT. V trimming: 5 bases; J trimming: 6 bases; junction bases outside the gene matches: 7. CDR3 DNA sequence: TGTGCCAGCAGTAGCTTAAGGGGGCTTAATTCACCCCTCCACTTT. This gives the protein CASSSLRGLNSPLHF.

J is TRBJ1-1 and V is TRBV19; D uncertain. CDR3 length equals 15 residues. Trimming shortened V by 0 bases and J by 4 bases, and 12 bases separated the two germline ends. Germline CDR1 and CDR2: LNHDA and SQIVND (reference sequence). The CDR3 spells CASSIDRTVTTEAFF. The CDR3 bases are TGTGCCAGTAGTATAGATCGTACGGTTACCACTGAAGCTTTCTTT.

The chain combines TRBV2 with TRBJ2-3, with 8 bases aligning to TRBD2. The junction had 5 bases not matched to a gene; V was cut back by 2 bases and J by 4 bases. There are 15 residues in the CDR3. Per germline, CDR1 SNHLY and CDR2 FYNNEI. In DNA, the CDR3 is TGTGCCAGCAGTGAAAGGACTAGCAGCTCAGATACGCAGTATTTT. It encodes CASSERTSSSDTQYF.

The chain employs TRBV7-2 and TRBJ2-3, with D unresolved. The V end lost 5 bases, the J end lost 2 bases, and 17 bases lay between the germline ends. Germline lookup yields CDR1 SGHTA and CDR2 FQGNSA. This CDR3 is 16 amino acids long. Here the CDR3 reads CASSPPGGRLTDTQYF. In nucleotides, the CDR3 is TGTGCCAGCAGCCCCCCGGGCGGCCGTCTCACAGATACGCAGTATTTT.

There are many counts of this clonotype. The chain carries TRBV3-1 and TRBJ2-5, with a possible D match to TRBD1 (5 bases). The CDR3 runs 13 residues. V gave up 6 bases and J gave up 1 base, with 9 bases separating them. Germline CDR1 LGHDT, CDR2 YNNKEL (reference sequence). The CDR3, as DNA: TGTGCCAGCAGTCTGGACATCCAAGAGACCCAGTACTTC. Encoded protein: CASSLDIQETQYF.

The J gene is TRBJ2-7, the V gene TRBV7-9; a weak D match, TRBD2 (6 bases). CDR1 is SEHNR and CDR2 is FQNEAQ in the germline V gene (reference sequence). The CDR3 loop spans 13 amino acids. The ends were cut back, 5 bases at V and 4 bases at J, with 12 bases in the middle. CDR3 region: CASSARGRYEQYF. The DNA of the CDR3 is TGTGCCAGCAGCGCTCGGGGGAGATACGAGCAGTACTTC.

Remarks on this clonotype: The germline gene is not matched at one end of the junction; a read error may be the cause. The V and J genes are TRBV24-1 and TRBJ2-5, with D uncertain. CDR1 KGHDR and CDR2 SFDVKD come from the germline V gene. The CDR3 contains 13 residues. CDR3 in amino acids: CAASDPNQEAQYF. CDR3 nucleotides: TGTGCCGCCAGTGATCCGAATCAAGAGGCCCAGTACTTC.

As concerns this clonotype: A much more abundant neighbour one base away suggests this may be a read error. The rearrangement links TRBV7-2 to TRBJ2-7, with D unresolved. Germline V gene data show CDR1 as SGHTA and CDR2 as FQGNSA. The CDR3 runs 14 residues. Trimming left V 2 bases short and J 1 base short, with 9 bases between. CDR3 in DNA: TGTGCCAGCAGCTTAAGGCCGGGTTCCTACGAGCAGTACTTC. Translation: CASSLRPGSYEQYF.

This chain's CDR3 is CAISELGGELFF. CDR3 nucleotides: TGTGCCATCAGTGAACTGGGCGGGGAGCTGTTTTTT. The chain recombines TRBV10-3 with TRBJ2-2, with D uncertain. V lost 3 bases to trimming and J lost 7 bases, with 6 bases between them. The germline V gene has CDR1 ENHRY and CDR2 SYGVKD. The CDR3 covers 12 residues.

This clonotype came up many times. The chain joins TRBV20-1 to TRBJ2-2; D is ambiguous. CDR1 and CDR2 (germline): DFQATT, SNEGSKA (reference sequence). With 3 bases removed from V and 0 bases from J, the gap between germline ends came to 11 bases. The CDR3 sequence is 15 residues long. CDR3 DNA: TGCAGTGCTAGTTCTGCGATTACGAACACCGGGGAGCTGTTTTTT. Protein product: CSASSAITNTGELFF.

This chain links TRBV20-1 with TRBJ2-7; 7 bases are a match to TRBD2. The CDR3 spans 14 residues. From germline, CDR1 is DFQATT and CDR2 SNEGSKA (reference sequence). V lost 0 bases and J lost 4; bases outside the gene matches: 6. CDR3 in amino acids: CSARDWASGYEQYF. The CDR3, as DNA: TGCAGTGCTAGAGATTGGGCTAGCGGATACGAGCAGTACTTC.

V usage is TRBV2 and J usage is TRBJ2-7; 8 bases line up with TRBD1. Trimming cost V 4 bases and J 3 bases; bases outside gene matches: 8. Germline CDR1 is SNHLY and CDR2 is FYNNEI. The CDR3 spans 15 residues. The CDR3 loop reads CASSGYGTGIYEQYF. The CDR3 DNA is TGTGCCAGCAGTGGATACGGGACAGGCATCTACGAGCAGTACTTC.

The chain employs TRBV28 and TRBJ1-2; the match to TRBD1 covers 10 bases. V shed 4 bases, J shed 2 bases, and the junction held 4 bases outside the gene matches. This CDR3 has 15 amino acids. The V gene's germline CDR1 is MDHEN and CDR2 SYDVKM. The CDR3 loop is CASSYRDRGNYGYTF. In nucleotides, the CDR3 is TGTGCCAGCAGTTACCGGGACAGGGGCAACTATGGCTACACCTTC.

This clonotype was observed a handful of times. A read error may explain this, as a much larger clone is one base away. The chain combines TRBV10-3 with TRBJ2-7, with D possibly being TRBD2 (5 bases). CDR1 ENHRY and CDR2 SYGVKD come from the germline V gene. Trimming pared 2 bases from V and 0 bases from J, leaving 11 bases between. The CDR3 runs to 15 residues. The CDR3 DNA follows: TGTGCCATCAGTGAGGAGGGTCTATCCTCCTACGAGCAGTACTTC. Residues: CAISEEGLSSYEQYF.

This clonotype appeared many times. The gene calls are TRBV4-2 and TRBJ2-7; D may be TRBD1 (5 bases). The CDR3 sequence is 12 residues long. Germline V gene lookup returns CDR1 LGHNA and CDR2 YNFKEQ. The V end lost 0 bases, the J end lost 12 bases, and 12 bases lay between the germline ends. The CDR3 is CASSQDKGQVYF. CDR3 sequence (DNA): TGTGCCAGCAGCCAAGATAAGGGGCAGGTGTACTTC.

The V gene is TRBV14, the J gene TRBJ1-1; 8 bases are a match to TRBD1. The germline V gene encodes CDR1 SGHDN and CDR2 FVKESK. The CDR3 totals 13 residues. J was trimmed by 10 bases and V by 3 bases; bases with no gene match: 7. The CDR3 bases are TGTGCCAGCAGCCAGAGAACCAGGGGGCGAGCTTTCTTT. Translated: CASSQRTRGRAFF.

A note on this clonotype: A much larger clone lies one base from this, so it may be a read error. Likely a read error: the CDR3 ends without its conserved phenylalanine or tryptophan. The CDR3: CASSLLAGKYGYTL. CDR3 DNA sequence: TGTGCCAGCAGCTTATTGGCCGGAAAATATGGCTACACCCTC. The rearrangement links TRBV7-2 to TRBJ1-2; no firm D call. V was cut by 2 bases and J by 5 bases, with 12 bases left in between. In germline, CDR1 is SGHTA, CDR2 FQGNSA. CDR3 length: 14 residues.

The chain carries TRBV20-1 and TRBJ2-7, with D perhaps TRBD2 (6 bases). CDR3 length: 14 residues. Germline V gene data show CDR1 as DFQATT and CDR2 as SNEGSKA (reference sequence). The V end was cut by 6 bases, the J end by 2 bases, with 17 bases between. CDR3 protein: CSAPRAGQAYEQYF. CDR3 nucleotides: TGCAGTGCCCCAAGAGCGGGTCAGGCCTACGAGCAGTACTTC.

The V and J genes are TRBV6-1 and TRBJ2-7; D might be TRBD2 (6 bases). The CDR3 is 15 amino acids. Trimming shortened V by 7 bases and J by 5 bases, and 21 bases separated the two germline ends. The germline V gene encodes CDR1 MNHNS and CDR2 SASEGT. In DNA form, the CDR3 reads TGTGCCAGCATCGAGGGAGGATATGGGGCCAACGAGCAGTACTTC. Translation gives CASIEGGYGANEQYF.

V is TRBV7-9 and J is TRBJ2-7, with TRBD2 as a possible D gene (5 bases). The length of the CDR3 is 16 residues. Trimming removed 7 bases from V and 2 bases from J, with 21 bases in between. Germline V lookup: CDR1 SEHNR, CDR2 FQNEAQ (reference sequence). In DNA form, the CDR3 reads TGTGCCAGCATGACCCCAAGGAGCGGCAGCCCCTACGAGCAGTACTTC. Amino acids: CASMTPRSGSPYEQYF.

The table lists this clonotype with a few counts. The J gene is TRBJ1-5, the V gene TRBV9, with D perhaps matching TRBD1 (6 bases). Between the trimmed V and J ends, which lost 3 bases and 6 bases, there was a span of 13 bases. The CDR3 is made up of 14 amino acids. Looked up from germline, CDR1 is SGDLS and CDR2 is YYNGEE. The DNA for the CDR3 is TGTGCCAGCAGCGACGCAGGGGATTCTCAGCCCCAGCATTTT. Its translation is CASSDAGDSQPQHF.

The chain employs TRBV5-1 and TRBJ2-2; TRBD1 matches 8 bases. The CDR3 covers 15 residues. Germline-derived CDR1 and CDR2 are SGHRS and YFSETQ. Trimming cost V 0 bases and J 4 bases; bases outside gene matches: 2. The chain's CDR3 is CASSLGQGTTGELFF. As DNA, the CDR3 is TGCGCCAGCAGCTTGGGACAGGGGACCACCGGGGAGCTGTTTTTT.

The rearrangement joins TRBV2 to TRBJ2-2; D is ambiguous. The germline CDR1 and CDR2 sequences are SNHLY and FYNNEI. The CDR3 consists of 17 residues. V dropped 1 base and J dropped 1 base, with 13 bases sitting between them. The CDR3 here is CASSEGRLRQNTGELFF. In DNA, the CDR3 is TGTGCCAGCAGTGAAGGCCGGCTGCGGCAGAACACCGGGGAGCTGTTTTTT.

This clonotype has ten or more counts. This chain connects TRBV16 to TRBJ1-2; the D gene is possibly TRBD1 (6 bases). Germline V gene sequence: CDR1 KGHSY, CDR2 FQNENV. The CDR3 totals 16 residues. Trimming removed 4 bases at V and 4 bases at J, with 19 bases between. The CDR3 coding sequence is TGTGCCAGCAGCCTAGGCTTGACAGGATCCCCCTATGGCTACACCTTC. Translation: CASSLGLTGSPYGYTF.

In this sample, this clonotype turned up a few times. V and J are TRBV2 and TRBJ2-5, with a tentative D call TRBD2 (5 bases). The V gene's germline CDR1 is SNHLY and CDR2 FYNNEI. Trimming removed 3 bases from V and 13 bases from J, with 21 bases in between. The CDR3 totals 14 residues. The CDR3 region has the DNA TGTGCCAGCAGTGACGGGATCGCTACCCGCCATCCGTACTTC. As protein: CASSDGIATRHPYF. Full variable domain (missing parts from reference TRBV2 and TRBJ2-5): EPEVTQTPSHQVTQMGQEVILRCVPISNHLYFYWYRQILGQKVEFLVSFYNNEISEKSEIFDDQFSVERPDGSNFTLKIRSTKLEDSAMYFCASSDGIATRHPYFGPGTRLLVL.